The source of this T cell receptor beta chain is a study of response to subunit inactivated influenza vaccine. The CDR3 has 14 residues. The V gene's germline CDR1 is MGHRA and CDR2 YSYEKL. Trimming cost V 3 bases and J 6 bases, with 11 bases left between them. The sample holds a few counts of this clonotype. TCRdb re-derived calls from the RT-PCR reads in MiXCR, one entry per CDR3 protein. The top ten clones hold about 7.6% of a sample with 600,000 to 850,000 distinct CDR3 sequences, 13% to 15% of them seen once. The receptor was derived from a man aged 50 or older who received an inactivated influenza vaccine. The source material was PBMCs from blood, sampled 14 days before vaccination. The chain uses TRBV4-1 and TRBJ2-2; a possible D gene is TRBD2 (6 bases). The CDR3 nucleotides are TGCGCCAGCAGCCAGGGGTGGGGGGCCGGGGAGCTGTTTTTT. Translation: CASSQGWGAGELFF.